These 24 T cell receptor beta chains originate from one sample sequenced in a study of OX40 agonist ivuxolimab in advanced cancers. Assay used: immunoSEQ multiplex PCR; TCRdb lists only in-frame clones, some missing. Among tens of thousands of clones listed, about 85% were seen once. The sequenced sample was CD4+ or CD8+ T cells sorted from blood, obtained in a trial of the OX40 agonist ivuxolimab. The receptors derive from an adult with an advanced solid tumor such as melanoma, head and neck, liver or kidney cancer.

The chain couples TRBV5-1 to TRBJ2-5; D is unresolved. The CDR3 has 12 amino acids. Germline values: CDR1 SGHRS, CDR2 YFSETQ. V was trimmed by 5 bases and J by 2 bases, leaving 7 bases between them. CDR3 DNA sequence: TGCGCCAGCAGGGGCGGACAAGAGACCCAGTACTTC. As protein: CASRGGQETQYF.

The chain recombines TRBV7-9 with TRBJ1-2, with 7 bases aligning to TRBD1. J lost 7 bases, V lost 0 bases, and 2 bases had no gene match. Germline V gives CDR1 SEHNR, CDR2 FQNEAQ (reference sequence). The CDR3 runs 13 residues. Here the CDR3 DNA reads TGTGCCAGCAGCTTAGCAGGGGGCGGTGGCTACACCTTC. It is translated as CASSLAGGGGYTF.

The chain recombines TRBV27 with TRBJ2-2, with 7 bases fitting TRBD2. The germline CDR1 and CDR2 sequences are MNHEY and SMNVEV (reference sequence). This CDR3 has 14 residues. V shed 5 bases and J 6 bases; nucleotides not matched to a gene: 6. The CDR3 protein is CASSPRGVAGELFF. CDR3 nucleotide sequence: TGTGCCAGCAGTCCCCGGGGGGTGGCCGGGGAGCTGTTTTTT.

The rearrangement links TRBV7-2 to TRBJ2-7, with 12 bases identical to TRBD2. The V and J ends lost 5 bases and 5 bases, in that order; junction bases with no gene match: 7. The CDR3 spans 15 residues. CDR1 SGHTA and CDR2 FQGNSA come from the germline V gene. The CDR3 DNA follows: TGTGCCAGCAGCGGGTCTAGCGGGGGGGCCCACGAGCAGTACTTC. Translated, it gives CASSGSSGGAHEQYF.

This rearrangement joins TRBV19 to TRBJ1-6, with TRBD1 matching 7 bases. Germline-derived CDR1 and CDR2 are LNHDA and SQIVND (reference sequence). V was clipped by 11 bases and J by 4 bases; unmatched bases: 5. This CDR3 region has 13 residues. The CDR3 DNA is TGTGCCTCGAGGGACAGTTATAATTCACCCCTCCACTTT. This sequence encodes CASRDSYNSPLHF.

In this sample, this clone turned up once. The CDR3 protein is CASTSGKVQDYEQYF. CDR3 bases: TGTGCCAGCACCTCTGGAAAGGTGCAGGACTACGAGCAGTACTTC. V and J are TRBV27 and TRBJ2-7; no firm D call. Between the trimmed V and J ends, which lost 7 bases and 3 bases, there was a span of 19 bases. The CDR3 contains 15 residues. The germline gives CDR1 MNHEY, CDR2 SMNVEV (reference sequence).

The chain joins TRBV11-2 to TRBJ2-2; 11 bases agree with TRBD2. This CDR3 region has 16 residues. V shed 4 bases and J 1 base; nucleotides not matched to a gene: 2. The germline gives CDR1 SGHAT, CDR2 FQNNGV. This CDR3 reads CASSSGLAGNTGELFF. CDR3 nucleotides: TGTGCCAGCAGCTCTGGACTAGCGGGGAACACCGGGGAGCTGTTTTTT.

This clone has a single count. The rearrangement uses TRBV7-3 and TRBJ1-6; D call uncertain. The V gene lost 2 bases and the J gene lost 9 bases, with 14 bases spanning the gap. The CDR3 sequence is 15 residues long. From germline, CDR1 is SGHTA and CDR2 FQGTGA. The CDR3 coding sequence is TGTGCCAGCAGCTTAGGCGGGGTTCGGTCTTCACCCCTCCACTTT. It yields the protein CASSLGGVRSSPLHF.

This chain joins TRBV9 and TRBJ2-3; TRBD2 matches 7 bases. Trimming removed 4 bases from V and 2 bases from J; junction bases left unmatched: 10. The CDR3 runs to 16 residues. Per the germline V gene, CDR1 is SGDLS and CDR2 is YYNGEE. In DNA, the CDR3 is TGTGCCAGCAGCCCCCGCGGGGACTACGCCACAGATACGCAGTATTTT. It is translated as CASSPRGDYATDTQYF. Complete variable domain (other parts from reference TRBV9 and TRBJ2-3): DSGVTQTPKHLITATGQRVTLRCSPRSGDLSVYWYQQSLDQGLQFLIQYYNGEERAKGNILERFSAQQFPDLHSELNLSSLELGDSALYFCASSPRGDYATDTQYFGPGTRLTVL.

This chain connects TRBV7-9 to TRBJ2-3, with 14 bases identical to TRBD2. The CDR3 sequence is 18 residues long. Germline V gene sequence: CDR1 SEHNR, CDR2 FQNEAQ (reference sequence). J gave up 5 bases and V 0 bases, and 7 bases lay outside the gene matches. CDR3 in DNA: TGTGCCAGCAGCTTAGCCCTACAGACTAGCGGGAGGGAAGATACGCAGTATTTT. It specifies CASSLALQTSGREDTQYF. Complete variable domain (other parts from reference TRBV7-9 and TRBJ2-3): DTGVSQNPRHKITKRGQNVTFRCDPISEHNRLYWYRQTLGQGPEFLTYFQNEAQLEKSRLLSDRFSAERPKGSFSTLEIQRTEQGDSAMYLCASSLALQTSGREDTQYFGPGTRLTVL.

The J gene is TRBJ1-1, the V gene TRBV11-1; D possibly corresponds to TRBD1 (6 bases). With 5 bases removed from V and 0 bases from J, the gap between germline ends came to 13 bases. This CDR3 spans 15 amino acids. Germline CDR1 is SGHAT and CDR2 is FQDESV (reference sequence). The CDR3: CASSTPGGLNTEAFF. The CDR3 DNA reads TGTGCCAGCAGCACCCCCGGGGGCTTGAACACTGAAGCTTTCTTT.

This chain connects TRBV4-3 to TRBJ1-2; TRBD1 aligns across 8 bases. The V gene's germline CDR1 is LGHNA and CDR2 YSLEER. V lost 0 bases to trimming and J lost 3 bases; unmatched junction nucleotides: 0. CDR3 length: 14 amino acids. This chain's CDR3 is CASSQDRGHYGYTF. CDR3 bases: TGCGCCAGCAGCCAAGACAGGGGGCACTATGGCTACACCTTC.

The V gene is TRBV10-2, the J gene TRBJ2-2; 11 bases fit TRBD2. This CDR3 has 16 amino acids. Germline CDR1 is WSHSY and CDR2 is SAAADI. V shed 6 bases, J shed 4 bases, and the junction held 7 bases outside the gene matches. The CDR3 DNA follows: TGCGCCAGCAGATGGGGTGGGACTAGCGGCACCGGGGAGCTGTTTTTT. Residues: CASRWGGTSGTGELFF.

The chain couples TRBV11-2 to TRBJ2-7, with 8 bases aligning to TRBD1. CDR1 is SGHAT and CDR2 is FQNNGV in the germline V gene. V trimming: 10 bases; J trimming: 5 bases; junction bases outside the gene matches: 13. The CDR3 loop spans 14 amino acids. DNA for the CDR3: TGTGCCACTGCCAGGGGGCGTCGGAGCCACGAGCAGTACTTC. Protein: CATARGRRSHEQYF.

This sequence joins TRBV28 and TRBJ2-7; 8 bases are shared with TRBD2. Trimming cost V 6 bases and J 1 base; bases outside gene matches: 8. The germline gives CDR1 MDHEN, CDR2 SYDVKM. This CDR3 comprises 15 residues. The CDR3 sequence is CASSQTSAGSYEQYF. The DNA for the CDR3 is TGTGCCAGCAGCCAGACTAGCGCGGGTTCCTACGAGCAGTACTTC.

This clone was seen a handful of times. The CDR3 DNA is TGTGCCAGCAGCTCGTCCGGGAGCCCCTACGAGCAGTACTTC. It yields the protein CASSSSGSPYEQYF. The chain is built from TRBV7-8 and TRBJ2-7; TRBD2 might be the D (6 bases). Germline CDR1 reads SGHVS; CDR2 reads FQNEAQ. The CDR3 sequence is 14 residues long. Trimming took off 4 bases at V and 2 bases at J, with 12 bases between the two ends. The full variable domain, rest sourced from reference TRBV7-8 and TRBJ2-7, is GAGVSQSPRYKVAKRGQDVALRCDPISGHVSLFWYQQALGQGPEFLTYFQNEAQLDKSGLPSDRFFAERPEGSVSTLKIQRTQQEDSAVYLCASSSSGSPYEQYFGPGTRLTVT.

This clone showed up just once. The V gene is TRBV6-6, the J gene TRBJ1-5, with 9 nucleotides matching TRBD1. The V gene end was trimmed by 6 bases and the J gene end by 4 bases; junction bases not matched to a gene: 4. CDR1 and CDR2 (germline): MNHNY, SVGAGI (reference sequence). CDR3 length equals 14 residues. The CDR3 is CASSRDRANQPQHF. Written as DNA, the CDR3 is TGTGCCAGCAGCAGGGACAGGGCAAATCAGCCCCAGCATTTT.

The chain combines TRBV19 with TRBJ1-5; D possibly corresponds to TRBD1 (6 bases). V shed 5 bases and J shed 3 bases, with 8 bases lying between them. The CDR3 covers 13 residues. Germline V gene sequence: CDR1 LNHDA, CDR2 SQIVND (reference sequence). This chain's CDR3 is CASSRTDNQPQHF. The CDR3, as DNA: TGTGCCAGTAGTCGGACAGACAATCAGCCCCAGCATTTT.

The chain links TRBV11-2 to TRBJ2-5; possible D gene TRBD1, 6 bases. The V gene lost 3 bases and the J gene lost 9 bases, with 20 bases spanning the gap. The CDR3 covers 15 residues. Germline lookup yields CDR1 SGHAT and CDR2 FQNNGV. The CDR3 here is CASSFEQTGSTAQYF. The CDR3, as DNA: TGTGCCAGCAGCTTCGAACAGACAGGTTCGACGGCCCAGTACTTC.

The chain recombines TRBV6-5 with TRBJ1-5; the D is unclear. The germline V gene has CDR1 MNHEY and CDR2 SVGAGI. V dropped 2 bases and J dropped 3 bases, with 8 bases sitting between them. This CDR3 contains 14 residues. CDR3 sequence reads: CASSYGQNNQPQHF. As DNA, the CDR3 is TGTGCCAGCAGTTACGGGCAGAACAATCAGCCCCAGCATTTT.

V usage is TRBV12-5 and J usage is TRBJ1-2; tentatively, D is TRBD1 (5 bases). The CDR3 length is 10 residues. V gave up 6 bases and J gave up 8 bases, with 7 bases separating them. Germline CDR1 is LGHNT and CDR2 is FRNRAP. DNA for the CDR3: TGTGCTAGTGGGGGGGAAGGCTACACCTTC. It codes for CASGGEGYTF.

The chain joins TRBV29-1 to TRBJ2-7, with D possibly matching TRBD2 (6 bases). Per the germline V gene, CDR1 is SQVTM and CDR2 is ANQGSEA. This CDR3 spans 12 amino acids. The ends were cut back, 4 bases at V and 6 bases at J, with 13 bases in the middle. CDR3 coding DNA: TGCAGCGTTGCCGGGGGAGGCGGCGAGCAGTACTTC. Protein: CSVAGGGGEQYF.

V usage is TRBV21-1 and J usage is TRBJ2-1; the DNA was not used to check the table's D call, TRBD2. TRBV21-1 is an annotated pseudogene. The CDR3 totals 16 residues. The CDR3 region is CASIQTRVGLHYEQFF. CDR3 coding DNA: TGTGCCAGCATCCAAACCCGGGTAGGCTTACACTATGAGCAGTTCTTC.

The V gene is TRBV6-1, the J gene TRBJ2-2; no clear D gene. The CDR3 totals 13 residues. Trimming removed 5 bases at V and 7 bases at J, with 11 bases between. Germline CDR1 reads MNHNS; CDR2 reads SASEGT. The CDR3 reads CASSRNYVGELFF. The CDR3 DNA is TGTGCCAGCAGTCGGAACTACGTCGGGGAGCTGTTTTTT.